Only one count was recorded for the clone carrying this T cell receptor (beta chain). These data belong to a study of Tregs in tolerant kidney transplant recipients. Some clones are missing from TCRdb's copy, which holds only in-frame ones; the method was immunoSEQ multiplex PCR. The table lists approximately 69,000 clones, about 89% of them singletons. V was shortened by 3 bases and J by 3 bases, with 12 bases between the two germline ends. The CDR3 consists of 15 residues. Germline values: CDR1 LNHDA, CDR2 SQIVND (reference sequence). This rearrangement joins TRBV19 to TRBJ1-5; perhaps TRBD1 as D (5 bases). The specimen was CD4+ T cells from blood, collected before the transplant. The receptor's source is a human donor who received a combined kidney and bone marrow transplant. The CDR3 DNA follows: TGTGCCAGTAGTATTTGGACACTCGTCAATCAGCCCCAGCATTTT. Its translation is CASSIWTLVNQPQHF. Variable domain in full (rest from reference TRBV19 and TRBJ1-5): DGGITQSPKYLFRKEGQNVTLSCEQNLNHDAMYWYRQDPGQGLRLIYYSQIVNDFQKGDIAEGYSVSREKKESFPLTVTSAQKNPTAFYLCASSIWTLVNQPQHFGDGTRLSIL.